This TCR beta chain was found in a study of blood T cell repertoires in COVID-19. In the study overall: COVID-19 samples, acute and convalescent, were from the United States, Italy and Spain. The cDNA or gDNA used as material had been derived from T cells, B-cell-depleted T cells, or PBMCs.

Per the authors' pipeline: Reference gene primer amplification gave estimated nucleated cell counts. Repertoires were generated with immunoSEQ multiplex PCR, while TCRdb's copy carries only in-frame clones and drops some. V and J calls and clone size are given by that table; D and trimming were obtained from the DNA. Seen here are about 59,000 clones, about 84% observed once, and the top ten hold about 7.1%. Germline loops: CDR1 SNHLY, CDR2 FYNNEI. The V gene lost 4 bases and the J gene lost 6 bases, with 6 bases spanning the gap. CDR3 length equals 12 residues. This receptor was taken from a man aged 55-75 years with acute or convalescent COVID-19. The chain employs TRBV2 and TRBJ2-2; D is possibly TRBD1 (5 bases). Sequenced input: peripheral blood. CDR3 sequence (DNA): TGTGCCAGCAGTGGACAGTCCGGGGAGCTGTTTTTT. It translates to CASSGQSGELFF. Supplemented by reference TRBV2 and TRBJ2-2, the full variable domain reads EPEVTQTPSHQVTQMGQEVILRCVPISNHLYFYWYRQILGQKVEFLVSFYNNEISEKSEIFDDQFSVERPDGSNFTLKIRSTKLEDSAMYFCASSGQSGELFFGEGSRLTVL.